This TCR beta chain was sequenced during a study of cytomegalovirus exposure and HLA in healthy donors. The CDR3 is 15 amino acids. V shed 4 bases and J 3 bases; nucleotides not matched to a gene: 5. The germline gives CDR1 LNHDA, CDR2 SQIVND (reference sequence). The study's findings and limits: Later on, an analysis found that several of the most significant clusters appeared to be linked to common viral pathogens, which included parvovirus B19. Most of the CMV-associated TCR beta chains (in a later analysis) appeared to be HLA-restricted. Sequencing probably produced one cluster of sequence variants that were highly shared.

A multiplex PCR was run with 60 Vbeta primers and 13 Jbeta primers. Some clones are missing from TCRdb's copy, which holds only in-frame ones; the method was immunoSEQ multiplex PCR. This sample has 150,000 or so clones, with 70% to 80% found just once. Healthy bone marrow donors formed the donor group. In regard to this clone: Its matching antigen is unknown.

Material for sequencing was PBMCs. The chain has TRBV19 and TRBJ1-5, with 8 bases aligning to TRBD1. The clonotype originates from a female donor in good health and CMV-seronegative. The DNA for the CDR3 is TGTGCCAGTAGTACCCGGACAGGGTTCAATCAGCCCCAGCATTTT. It encodes CASSTRTGFNQPQHF.